This T cell receptor (beta chain) was recorded in a study of monozygotic twins with cystic fibrosis. About this clone itself: Antigen specificity is unknown.

TCRdb keeps only in-frame clones here, not all; method: immunoSEQ multiplex PCR. The table has some 33,000 clones, just over 90% seen once. Germline V gene sequence: CDR1 MGHRA, CDR2 YSYEKL. This CDR3 is built from 17 residues. Trimming shortened V by 0 bases and J by 2 bases, and 16 bases separated the two germline ends. Notes on the study in general: Median Simpson clonality of 0.0095 suggested naive T cells predominated.

The chain employs TRBV4-1 and TRBJ2-5, with a possible D match to TRBD1 (6 bases). The sample consisted of blood. The sequence was obtained from a boy younger than 10 with cystic fibrosis. CDR3 nucleotide sequence: TGCGCCAGCAGCCAAGAAGGTTCGGCAGGGGTACAAGAGACCCAGTACTTC. Amino acid sequence: CASSQEGSAGVQETQYF.